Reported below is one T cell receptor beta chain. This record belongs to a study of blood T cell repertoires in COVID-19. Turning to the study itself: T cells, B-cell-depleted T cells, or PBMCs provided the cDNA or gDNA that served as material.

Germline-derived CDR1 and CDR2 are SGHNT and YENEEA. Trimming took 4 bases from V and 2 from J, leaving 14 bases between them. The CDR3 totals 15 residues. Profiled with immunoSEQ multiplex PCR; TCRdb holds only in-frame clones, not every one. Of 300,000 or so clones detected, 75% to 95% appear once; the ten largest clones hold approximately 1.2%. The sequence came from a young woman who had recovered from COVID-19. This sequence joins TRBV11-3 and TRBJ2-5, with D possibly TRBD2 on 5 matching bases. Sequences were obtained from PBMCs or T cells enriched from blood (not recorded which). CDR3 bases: TGTGCCAGCAGCTCTAGCTGGGGAAAACAAGAGACCCAGTACTTC. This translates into CASSSSWGKQETQYF.